This T cell receptor (beta chain) was observed in a study of cytomegalovirus exposure and HLA in healthy donors. Study background: The same platform used for the 600 to 750 first-cohort repertoires was also used for the 130 or so validation repertoires, as a later analysis reported.

Broader study findings: High specificity and sensitivity for cytomegalovirus status were reported for the classifier. Later, an analysis found that TCR clusters from the first cohort tended to co-occur in the roughly 110 validation repertoires.

The data were produced by immunoSEQ multiplex PCR, yet TCRdb's version contains in-frame clones alone and is incomplete. The repertoire holds approximately 220,000 clones, with over 70% as singletons. As regards this clone: Its target is not known.

Per the germline V gene, CDR1 is SQVTM and CDR2 is ANQGSEA. Trimming left V 3 bases short and J 0 bases short, with 8 bases between. There are 14 residues in the CDR3. Sample: PBMCs. The chain carries TRBV29-1 and TRBJ2-2; D possibly corresponds to TRBD2 (5 bases). The TCR comes from a woman in her twenties or thirties in good health and CMV-seropositive. The CDR3 DNA reads as TGCAGCGTTGATAGCGCGGCGAACACCGGGGAGCTGTTTTTT. Residues: CSVDSAANTGELFF.